A single sample is the source of the 31 T cell receptor beta chains below, sequenced in a study of T cells after yellow fever vaccination. TCRdb processed the 5' RACE reads anew with MiXCR; each CDR3 protein has one entry. The sample carries some 560,000 distinct CDR3 sequences, 17% recorded once. Sequences were derived from PBMCs, sampled more than 4 days after the first yellow fever vaccination. The receptors originated from a man between 18 and 35 years old who received the YFV17D yellow fever vaccine.

This clonotype was recorded many times. The CDR3 DNA reads TGTGCCAGCAGCCGGACCCTAGCGGGGGGCGCAGATACGCAGTATTTT. Protein sequence: CASSRTLAGGADTQYF. V is TRBV6-5 and J is TRBJ2-3; TRBD2 matches at 11 bases. This CDR3 has 16 residues. V was clipped by 6 bases and J by 4 bases; unmatched bases: 9. Germline CDR1 is MNHEY and CDR2 is SVGAGI.

The genes are TRBV7-8 and TRBJ1-2; TRBD1 might be the D (5 bases). V was clipped by 5 bases and J by 5 bases, with 12 bases between them. Germline loops: CDR1 SGHVS, CDR2 FQNEAQ. The CDR3 extends over 13 amino acids. CDR3 sequence (DNA): TGTGCCAGCAGCACCCGGGGGAGGTATGGCTACACCTTC. It encodes CASSTRGRYGYTF.

This clonotype was observed at least ten times. This chain connects TRBV20-1 to TRBJ1-1; TRBD1 aligns across 7 bases. Trimming at V came to 3 bases and at J to 5 bases, leaving 6 bases not matched to a gene. CDR1 DFQATT and CDR2 SNEGSKA come from the germline V gene (reference sequence). The CDR3 totals 13 residues. The CDR3 sequence: CSARDRRKTEAFF. CDR3 nucleotides: TGCAGTGCTAGGGACAGGAGGAAGACTGAAGCTTTCTTT.

This clonotype was detected a few times. The J gene is TRBJ1-1, the V gene TRBV7-6; TRBD1 is a possible D gene (5 bases). CDR1 and CDR2 from the germline V gene are SGHVS and FNYEAQ. The CDR3 totals 14 residues. Trimming removed 6 bases at V and 0 bases at J, with 11 bases between. In nucleotides, the CDR3 is TGTGCCAGCAGGGGACTCACCATGAACACTGAAGCTTTCTTT. This encodes CASRGLTMNTEAFF.

Ten or more counts support this clonotype. The V gene is TRBV3-1, the J gene TRBJ2-4, with a weak D call TRBD1 (6 bases). The V and J ends lost 5 bases and 0 bases respectively, with 14 bases between them. Germline-derived CDR1 and CDR2 are LGHDT and YNNKEL (reference sequence). The CDR3 spans 16 residues. Here the CDR3 reads CASSSRQQGAKNIQYF. CDR3 nucleotide sequence: TGTGCCAGCAGCTCCAGACAACAGGGAGCCAAAAACATTCAGTACTTC.

The chain uses TRBV6-2 or TRBV6-3 and TRBJ2-7; D is possibly TRBD1 (5 bases). V lost 3 bases, J lost 1 base, and 10 bases lay in between. CDR1 MNHEY and CDR2 SVGEGT come from the germline V gene. The CDR3 has 14 amino acids. The DNA for the CDR3 is TGTGCCAGCAGTTATTTAGGGGCTTCCTACGAGCAGTACGTC. As protein: CASSYLGASYEQYV.

The CDR3 DNA reads TGCGCCAGCAGCTTGGCCGGGACAGGGGTTGTGGATACGCAGTATTTT. Translated, it gives CASSLAGTGVVDTQYF. The V call is TRBV5-1, the J call TRBJ2-3, with TRBD1 identical over 10 bases. Germline CDR1 and CDR2: SGHRS and YFSETQ. J gave up 6 bases and V 0 bases, and 7 bases lay outside the gene matches. CDR3 length: 16 amino acids.

The chain joins TRBV10-2 to TRBJ1-2; TRBD1 might be the D (5 bases). CDR3 length: 14 residues. Germline V gives CDR1 WSHSY, CDR2 SAAADI. Trimming shortened V by 8 bases and J by 4 bases, and 17 bases separated the two germline ends. For the CDR3, the DNA is TGCGCCAGCTCGATTCCCGGGACCTCCTATGGCTACACCTTC. This sequence encodes CASSIPGTSYGYTF.

This clonotype was seen only a few times. The chain recombines TRBV5-4 with TRBJ2-1, with 8 bases lining up with TRBD1. After removal of 4 bases from V and 5 bases from J, the junction contained 11 bases not matched to a gene. Per germline, CDR1 SGHNT and CDR2 YYREEE (reference sequence). This CDR3 has 16 amino acids. The CDR3 is CASSLGGGQGDNEQFF. CDR3 coding DNA: TGTGCCAGCAGCCTGGGAGGAGGACAGGGAGACAATGAGCAGTTCTTC.

This chain joins TRBV4-2 and TRBJ2-1, with 8 bases that match TRBD2. V shed 6 bases and J 6 bases; nucleotides not matched to a gene: 10. Germline V gives CDR1 LGHNA, CDR2 YNFKEQ. CDR3 length equals 15 residues. The CDR3 bases are TGTGCCAGCAGTCGGGGGGGCCGAGATAGCAATGAGCAGTTCTTC. It yields the protein CASSRGGRDSNEQFF.

The V and J genes are TRBV20-1 and TRBJ1-2; D uncertain. Germline values: CDR1 DFQATT, CDR2 SNEGSKA (reference sequence). The CDR3 spans 13 residues. Trimming shortened V by 3 bases and J by 8 bases, and 16 bases separated the two germline ends. The CDR3 sequence is CSASNGEMGGYTF. The CDR3 region has the DNA TGCAGTGCTAGCAACGGGGAGATGGGAGGCTACACCTTC.

A few counts support this clonotype. The V and J genes are TRBV28 and TRBJ1-2; D ambiguous. Germline CDR1 is MDHEN and CDR2 is SYDVKM. This CDR3 has 15 residues. V was trimmed by 3 bases and J by 8 bases, leaving 19 bases between them. CDR3 amino acids: CASSFLTPEFGGYTF. In DNA, the CDR3 is TGTGCCAGCAGTTTCCTCACCCCCGAATTCGGAGGCTACACCTTC.

The table lists this clonotype with many counts. The chain uses TRBV5-6 and TRBJ2-3; no firm D call. Trimming took 7 bases from V and 1 from J, leaving 7 bases between them. Germline V gives CDR1 SGHDT, CDR2 YYEEEE. The CDR3 totals 12 residues. The CDR3 DNA sequence: TGTGCCAGCGGGGTGGGCACAGATACGCAGTATTTT. Residues: CASGVGTDTQYF.

This clonotype was observed a few times. CDR3 sequence reads: CASSLRDRGGNEQFF. The CDR3 bases are TGTGCCAGCAGCCTCCGGGACAGGGGTGGCAATGAGCAGTTCTTC. The rearrangement joins TRBV7-9 to TRBJ2-1, with TRBD1 matching 10 bases. The CDR3 length is 15 residues. The germline gives CDR1 SEHNR, CDR2 FQNEAQ (reference sequence). J gave up 6 bases and V 5 bases, and 7 bases lay outside the gene matches.

The sample holds a few counts of this clonotype. J is TRBJ1-1 and V is TRBV15; D may be TRBD1 (5 bases). The V and J ends lost 0 bases and 3 bases respectively, with 11 bases between them. The CDR3 runs 15 residues. Germline V CDR1 and CDR2: LNHNV, YYDKDF (reference sequence). The DNA for the CDR3 is TGTGCCACCAGCAGAGAATTTCAGGGTTACACTGAAGCTTTCTTT. Translated, it gives CATSREFQGYTEAFF.

This clonotype came up a few times. The chain uses TRBV7-9 and TRBJ1-1; 7 nucleotides line up with TRBD1. There are 14 residues in the CDR3. V shed 7 bases, J shed 1 base, and the junction held 6 bases outside the gene matches. CDR1 SEHNR and CDR2 FQNEAQ come from the germline V gene (reference sequence). The CDR3 region has the DNA TGTGCCAGCACCTTGACAGGGAAGAACACTGAAGCTTTCTTT. It yields the protein CASTLTGKNTEAFF. Based on the CDR3 plus reference TRBV7-9 and TRBJ1-1, the full variable domain is DTGVSQNPRHKITKRGQNVTFRCDPISEHNRLYWYRQTLGQGPEFLTYFQNEAQLEKSRLLSDRFSAERPKGSFSTLEIQRTEQGDSAMYLCASTLTGKNTEAFFGQGTRLTVV.

The CDR3 sequence is CSARGDRGHYEQYF. The CDR3 coding sequence is TGCAGTGCTAGAGGGGACAGGGGGCACTACGAGCAGTACTTC. The chain has TRBV20-1 and TRBJ2-7; 12 nucleotides match TRBD1. This CDR3 is 14 amino acids long. The germline V gene has CDR1 DFQATT and CDR2 SNEGSKA (reference sequence). With 1 base clipped from V and 3 bases from J, the junction kept 1 base outside the gene matches.

This clonotype was observed a few times. The CDR3 region is CASSVGQAQPQHF. The CDR3 nucleotides read TGTGCCAGCAGCGTTGGACAAGCCCAGCCCCAGCATTTT. The chain is built from TRBV5-5 and TRBJ1-5; tentative D call: TRBD1 (5 bases). From germline, CDR1 is SGHKS and CDR2 YYEKEE (reference sequence). V was pared by 4 bases and J by 7 bases, with 12 bases between. The CDR3 loop spans 13 amino acids.

The chain uses TRBV6-2 or TRBV6-3 and TRBJ1-6; TRBD1 is a possible D gene (5 bases). The CDR3 totals 15 residues. The germline V gene encodes CDR1 MNHEY and CDR2 SVGEGT. V was cut by 7 bases and J by 9 bases, with 19 bases left in between. CDR3 amino acids: CASTDRGIYGSPLHF. CDR3 DNA sequence: TGTGCCAGCACCGACAGAGGGATCTACGGTTCACCCCTCCACTTT.

This clonotype was observed a handful of times. V is TRBV2 and J is TRBJ1-2; D call uncertain. Trimming stripped 1 base from V and 3 bases from J, with 6 bases between. The V gene's germline CDR1 is SNHLY and CDR2 FYNNEI. The CDR3 is 13 amino acids. CDR3 protein: CASSEGADYGYTF. The CDR3 bases are TGTGCCAGCAGTGAAGGGGCAGACTATGGCTACACCTTC.

This chain links TRBV7-2 with TRBJ2-7; 9 nucleotides match TRBD2. V gave up 5 bases and J gave up 6 bases; unmatched junction bases: 17. The CDR3 is 17 residues long. The V gene's germline CDR1 is SGHTA and CDR2 FQGNSA. The CDR3 nucleotides are TGTGCCAGCAGCCCGACTAGGAAGCGGGGGGTTCTGGGCGAGCAGTACTTC. Its translation: CASSPTRKRGVLGEQYF.

The chain couples TRBV25-1 to TRBJ1-5, with D maybe TRBD1 (5 bases). CDR3 length: 13 residues. The germline gives CDR1 MGHDK, CDR2 SYGVNS. Trimming shortened V by 1 base and J by 5 bases, and 6 bases separated the two germline ends. CDR3 nucleotide sequence: TGTGCCAGCAGTGAATGGGGGGATCAGCCCCAGCATTTT. Its protein is CASSEWGDQPQHF. The complete variable domain, with remaining parts taken from reference TRBV25-1 and TRBJ1-5, reads EADIYQTPRYLVIGTGKKITLECSQTMGHDKMYWYQQDPGMELHLIHYSYGVNSTEKGDLSSESTVSRIRTEHFPLTLESARPSHTSQYLCASSEWGDQPQHFGDGTRLSIL.

This clonotype came up a few times. V is TRBV19 and J is TRBJ1-1; perhaps TRBD1 as D (5 bases). Germline CDR1 reads LNHDA; CDR2 reads SQIVND (reference sequence). Between the trimmed V and J ends, which lost 8 bases and 1 base, there was a span of 14 bases. The CDR3 is 14 amino acids. The CDR3 DNA is TGTGCCAGTCGATCCGCTGGGGGGAACACTGAAGCTTTCTTT. This codes for CASRSAGGNTEAFF.

The CDR3 protein is CASSLGTSPEAFF. In DNA, the CDR3 is TGTGCCAGCAGCTTAGGGACGAGCCCTGAAGCTTTCTTT. This rearrangement joins TRBV11-2 to TRBJ1-1; D not certain. This CDR3 comprises 13 residues. V lost 1 base, J lost 6 bases, and 9 bases lay in between. In germline, CDR1 is SGHAT, CDR2 FQNNGV. Based on the CDR3 plus reference TRBV11-2 and TRBJ1-1, the full variable domain is EAGVAQSPRYKIIEKRQSVAFWCNPISGHATLYWYQQILGQGPKLLIQFQNNGVVDDSQLPKDRFSAERLKGVDSTLKIQPAKLEDSAVYLCASSLGTSPEAFFGQGTRLTVV.

This clonotype turned up a few times. This sequence joins TRBV4-3 and TRBJ2-1, with unresolved D. This CDR3 contains 17 residues. The germline gives CDR1 LGHNA, CDR2 YSLEER. Trimming shortened V by 0 bases and J by 6 bases, and 18 bases separated the two germline ends. DNA for the CDR3: TGCGCCAGCAGCCAAGACCGGGCCACCATTGGCCTCAATGAGCAGTTCTTC. Residues: CASSQDRATIGLNEQFF.

Only a few counts were recorded for this clonotype. J is TRBJ1-5 and V is TRBV24-1; D is perhaps TRBD1 (5 bases). The length of the CDR3 is 17 residues. The V gene lost 5 bases and the J gene lost 3 bases, with 19 bases spanning the gap. Germline V gene data show CDR1 as KGHDR and CDR2 as SFDVKD. The CDR3 loop reads CATSAPPGAGSNQPQHF. CDR3 DNA sequence: TGTGCCACCAGTGCCCCCCCCGGGGCAGGCTCCAATCAGCCCCAGCATTTT.

The chain couples TRBV6-6 to TRBJ2-3, with 8 bases aligning to TRBD2. Trimming took 5 bases from V and 7 from J; bases not matched to a gene: 5. The germline gives CDR1 MNHNY, CDR2 SVGAGI (reference sequence). The CDR3 runs 13 residues. The CDR3 reads CASSPGGQHTQYF. Here the CDR3 DNA reads TGTGCCAGCAGTCCGGGAGGGCAGCATACGCAGTATTTT.

This chain links TRBV30 with TRBJ2-4; D is possibly TRBD2 (5 bases). The germline V and J ends were trimmed by 4 bases and 9 bases, with 13 bases remaining between them. This CDR3 spans 12 amino acids. Germline CDR1 and CDR2: GTSNPN and SVGIG (reference sequence). The CDR3 reads CAWTVGGGIQYF. In nucleotides, the CDR3 is TGTGCCTGGACCGTAGGAGGTGGCATTCAGTACTTC.

This clonotype was detected only a few times. The rearrangement links TRBV4-1 to TRBJ2-4; 7 bases are shared with TRBD2. This CDR3 is built from 19 residues. The junction had 13 bases not matched to a gene; V was cut back by 1 base and J by 1 base. Germline V gene lookup returns CDR1 MGHRA and CDR2 YSYEKL. DNA for the CDR3: TGCGCCAGCAGCCAAGTGCCGGGCCTAGCGGCGGGGGCCAAAAACATTCAGTACTTC. Its translation is CASSQVPGLAAGAKNIQYF.

This clonotype was seen many times. The chain has TRBV29-1 and TRBJ2-5, with 11 bases aligning to TRBD1. This CDR3 has 18 amino acids. The trim removed 1 base at V and 9 bases at J, leaving 19 bases unmatched. The germline V gene has CDR1 SQVTM and CDR2 ANQGSEA. CDR3 loop: CSVEGPLGWTGGNWAQYF. In DNA form, the CDR3 reads TGCAGCGTTGAAGGCCCCCTGGGGTGGACAGGGGGCAATTGGGCCCAGTACTTC.

This clonotype was seen a few times. The chain carries TRBV6-4 and TRBJ2-5, with D maybe TRBD1 (5 bases). Germline CDR1 reads MRHNA; CDR2 reads SNTAGT. With 0 bases removed from V and 5 bases from J, the gap between germline ends came to 16 bases. The CDR3 is 16 residues long. Here the CDR3 DNA reads TGTGCCAGCAGTGACTCGACCGGGCCGAAGGGGGAGACCCAGTACTTC. As protein: CASSDSTGPKGETQYF.